This TCR beta chain was captured in a study of T cell responses to AZD1222 COVID-19 vaccine. At the level of the study: Combined were second doses at about 4 or about 12 weeks.

As for this clone: Antigen: not known.

The assay was immunoSEQ multiplex PCR, and TCRdb's table has in-frame clones only and misses some. Found here are roughly 120,000 clones, roughly 88% of them singletons; the top ten hold 9% to 9.5%. Overall study findings and caveats: Breadth and depth of Spike-specific TCRs rose after two AZD1222 doses. Only 6 or 7 individuals given AZD1222 were seropositive at baseline. Targets within unmutated variant regions were reportedly found for nearly half of spike-specific TCRs.

The CDR3 loop spans 15 amino acids. Germline V gives CDR1 SNHLY, CDR2 FYNNEI. V shed 6 bases and J 5 bases; nucleotides not matched to a gene: 12. This TCR derives from an adult in good health. The chain couples TRBV2 to TRBJ2-7; 8 bases align to TRBD2. The specimen was peripheral blood, collected on day 0 of AZD1222 vaccination. CDR3 DNA: TGTGCCAGCAGCGCCCAGGGACTAGTCCGTAACGAGCAGTACTTC. Amino acid sequence: CASSAQGLVRNEQYF.